A single sample gave rise to the 27 T cell receptor beta chains below, sequenced in a study of response to subunit inactivated influenza vaccine (dated by TCRdb to about 2018). Library generation was performed with RT-PCR. The data were produced on an Illumina HiSeq 2500. TCRdb's own reprocessing of the public reads used fastp at Q25 and MiXCR and kept productive beta chains. Every CDR3 protein is listed once, alongside the most common genes and DNA of its rows. This sample comprises 500,000 to 600,000 distinct CDR3 sequences, 7.5% to 8.5% of them detected only once. Over 10% of the sample belongs to the ten largest clones. The input for sequencing was PBMCs from blood, taken around 25 months after vaccination. The receptors were gathered from a man in his fifties or sixties who received an inactivated influenza vaccine. Donor details come from another sample of the same person, matched by shared clones.

There are a few counts of this clonotype. The J gene is TRBJ2-7, the V gene TRBV6-2 or TRBV6-3, with 11 nucleotides matching TRBD1. CDR1 is MNHEY and CDR2 is SVGEGT in the germline V gene. This CDR3 spans 13 amino acids. V trimming: 2 bases; J trimming: 12 bases; junction bases outside the gene matches: 6. This chain's CDR3 is CASSYMDRGPGYF. CDR3 DNA sequence: TGTGCCAGCAGTTACATGGACAGGGGGCCAGGGTACTTC.

The chain couples TRBV7-8 to TRBJ1-5; TRBD1 matches 7 bases. CDR3 length: 14 amino acids. V shed 5 bases, J shed 6 bases, and the junction held 7 bases outside the gene matches. Germline V gene lookup returns CDR1 SGHVS and CDR2 FQNEAQ. The CDR3 DNA sequence: TGTGCCAGCAGCGGTAGGGGGCTCCGTCAGCCCCAGCATTTT. Residues: CASSGRGLRQPQHF.

There are many counts of this clonotype. The chain couples TRBV7-3 to TRBJ2-1; TRBD2 is a possible D gene (5 bases). CDR1 is SGHTA, CDR2 FQGTGA, per germline. This CDR3 has 13 amino acids. V dropped 2 bases and J dropped 10 bases, with 12 bases sitting between them. CDR3 amino acids: CASSLLGSQEQFF. The CDR3, as DNA: TGTGCCAGCAGCTTATTAGGGAGCCAGGAGCAGTTCTTC.

This clonotype has more than one count but fewer than ten. V usage is TRBV5-1 and J usage is TRBJ2-7, with D unclear. CDR1 is SGHRS and CDR2 is YFSETQ in the germline V gene. This CDR3 is built from 15 residues. Trimming pared 4 bases from V and 2 bases from J, leaving 16 bases between. CDR3 coding DNA: TGCGCCAGCAGCGATGAGAGCGCCCCGACCTACGAGCAGTACTTC. The encoded protein is CASSDESAPTYEQYF.

V usage is TRBV5-1 and J usage is TRBJ1-1; no definite D call. Germline CDR1 is SGHRS and CDR2 is YFSETQ. The CDR3 has 15 amino acids. Trimming shortened V by 0 bases and J by 1 base, and 10 bases separated the two germline ends. In DNA form, the CDR3 reads TGCGCCAGCAGCTTGGTTGGATTGGGGAACACTGAAGCTTTCTTT. This codes for CASSLVGLGNTEAFF. Based on the CDR3 plus reference TRBV5-1 and TRBJ1-1, the full variable domain is KAGVTQTPRYLIKTRGQQVTLSCSPISGHRSVSWYQQTPGQGLQFLFEYFSETQRNKGNFPGRFSGRQFSNSRSEMNVSTLELGDSALYLCASSLVGLGNTEAFFGQGTRLTVV.

This clonotype was counted between two and nine times. The chain recombines TRBV10-3 with TRBJ1-2; D remains ambiguous. Trimming removed 8 bases from V and 1 base from J, with 14 bases in between. The CDR3 extends over 14 amino acids. The V gene's germline CDR1 is ENHRY and CDR2 SYGVKD. The CDR3 region has the DNA TGTGCCATCTTCAGTAAGGGCCTTAACTATGGCTACACCTTC. Protein: CAIFSKGLNYGYTF.

This clonotype was recorded a few times. The V call is TRBV3-1, the J call TRBJ2-7; TRBD1 aligns across 10 bases. Germline V CDR1 and CDR2: LGHDT, YNNKEL (reference sequence). V was pared by 4 bases and J by 3 bases, with 6 bases of the junction left unmatched. The CDR3 extends over 15 amino acids. Written as DNA, the CDR3 is TGTGCCAGCAGCCTCATTGGGGACAGGGGCTACGAGCAGTACTTC. Protein: CASSLIGDRGYEQYF.

This chain joins TRBV6-6 and TRBJ1-5, with TRBD1 matching over 9 bases. The CDR3 covers 19 residues. J gave up 2 bases and V 0 bases, and 11 bases lay outside the gene matches. Germline CDR1 reads MNHNY; CDR2 reads SVGAGI (reference sequence). The CDR3 loop is CASSYSVPGQGRGNQPQHF. CDR3 coding DNA: TGTGCCAGCAGTTACTCAGTCCCGGGACAGGGAAGGGGCAATCAGCCCCAGCATTTT.

This clonotype appeared a few times. This chain joins TRBV5-1 and TRBJ2-1; TRBD2 matches at 12 bases. The CDR3 length is 15 residues. Germline V lookup: CDR1 SGHRS, CDR2 YFSETQ. Unmatched junction bases numbered 0, after V lost 5 bases and J lost 0 bases. CDR3 sequence: CASRGLAGSYNEQFF. In DNA form, the CDR3 reads TGCGCCAGCAGGGGACTAGCGGGCTCCTACAATGAGCAGTTCTTC.

This clonotype was detected only a few times. The chain combines TRBV10-1 with TRBJ2-3, with D unresolved. The CDR3 has 16 amino acids. Trimming removed 2 bases from V and 2 bases from J, with 14 bases in between. The germline V gene has CDR1 WNHNN and CDR2 SYGVQD (reference sequence). Here the CDR3 reads CASSEHVSVHTDTQYF. The DNA for the CDR3 is TGCGCCAGCAGTGAGCACGTCAGCGTACACACAGATACGCAGTATTTT.

This clonotype appeared a few times. This chain links TRBV7-3 with TRBJ1-6, with TRBD1 identical over 7 bases. After removal of 5 bases from V and 9 bases from J, the junction contained 7 bases not matched to a gene. From germline, CDR1 is SGHTA and CDR2 FQGTGA. CDR3 size: 14 residues. The CDR3 region has the DNA TGTGCCAGCAGCCGCGACAGGGTCGGTTCACCCCTCCACTTT. Amino acids: CASSRDRVGSPLHF.

This clonotype was recorded a few times. V gene TRBV20-1 combines with J gene TRBJ2-1; 7 nucleotides line up with TRBD1. The germline V gene has CDR1 DFQATT and CDR2 SNEGSKA (reference sequence). CDR3 size: 17 residues. The V and J ends lost 2 bases and 3 bases, in that order; junction bases with no gene match: 13. CDR3 nucleotides: TGCAGTGCTAGACGATCTACAGGGGACCTACTCTACAATGAGCAGTTCTTC. It translates to CSARRSTGDLLYNEQFF.

This chain uses TRBV6-1 with TRBJ1-1; D remains unclear. Germline loops: CDR1 MNHNS, CDR2 SASEGT. There are 17 residues in the CDR3. The V end was cut by 2 bases, the J end by 3 bases, with 19 bases between. CDR3 sequence reads: CASSENGEMELDTEAFF. Here the CDR3 DNA reads TGTGCCAGCAGTGAAAATGGGGAGATGGAATTGGACACTGAAGCTTTCTTT.

This clonotype was observed many times. The chain employs TRBV20-1 and TRBJ2-1; weak D call: TRBD1 (6 bases). CDR1 is DFQATT and CDR2 is SNEGSKA in the germline V gene (reference sequence). The CDR3 sequence is 12 residues long. V lost 2 bases and J 10 bases, leaving 12 bases between the germline ends. The CDR3 is CSARQHREEQFF. The CDR3 DNA reads as TGCAGTGCTAGACAGCACAGGGAAGAGCAGTTCTTC.

This clonotype appeared many times. The rearrangement joins TRBV5-1 to TRBJ2-2; TRBD1 is a possible D gene (6 bases). Germline V gene lookup returns CDR1 SGHRS and CDR2 YFSETQ. Trimming shortened V by 4 bases and J by 3 bases, and 13 bases separated the two germline ends. This CDR3 has 15 residues. CDR3 nucleotide sequence: TGCGCCAGCAGCCTCCGGACAGAACACACCGGGGAGCTGTTTTTT. This translates into CASSLRTEHTGELFF.

The chain carries TRBV11-1 and TRBJ2-1; 9 bases line up with TRBD1. CDR3 size: 14 residues. Germline V gene sequence: CDR1 SGHAT, CDR2 FQDESV (reference sequence). V was pared by 5 bases and J by 10 bases, with 9 bases of the junction left unmatched. The chain's CDR3 is CASSMGTGLREQFF. The CDR3 DNA follows: TGTGCCAGCAGCATGGGGACAGGGCTGCGGGAGCAGTTCTTC.

This clonotype was counted a few times. The chain links TRBV10-3 to TRBJ2-3; 8 nucleotides match TRBD1. Trimming cost V 10 bases and J 5 bases; bases outside gene matches: 14. The CDR3 contains 15 residues. Germline V CDR1 and CDR2: ENHRY, SYGVKD. CDR3 residues: CATTTGGDRGDTQYF. CDR3 bases: TGTGCCACCACTACAGGGGGAGACAGGGGAGATACGCAGTATTTT.

This clonotype has just a few counts. The chain carries TRBV4-2 and TRBJ1-6, with D tentatively TRBD1 (5 bases). V was trimmed by 4 bases and J by 13 bases, leaving 20 bases between them. Germline CDR1 LGHNA, CDR2 YNFKEQ. CDR3 length: 15 residues. Here the CDR3 DNA reads TGTGCCAGCAGCCCCGGAGTGGCAGGGTGGAAGCCCCTCCACTTT. Translated, it gives CASSPGVAGWKPLHF.

This clonotype was seen many times. The V gene is TRBV7-9, the J gene TRBJ1-3; D is undetermined. V was pared by 4 bases and J by 6 bases, with 7 bases between. This CDR3 comprises 12 residues. Germline CDR1 and CDR2: SEHNR and FQNEAQ (reference sequence). This CDR3 reads CASSSQSNTIYF. In DNA form, the CDR3 reads TGTGCCAGCAGCTCGCAATCAAACACCATATATTTT.

The sample holds many counts of this clonotype. The chain is built from TRBV3-1 and TRBJ1-6, with D perhaps TRBD1 (5 bases). Trimming cost V 0 bases and J 7 bases, with 16 bases left between them. CDR3 length: 17 residues. Germline lookup yields CDR1 LGHDT and CDR2 YNNKEL (reference sequence). This CDR3 reads CASSQDLGAVGNSPLHF. CDR3 nucleotides: TGTGCCAGCAGCCAAGATCTTGGGGCGGTAGGAAATTCACCCCTCCACTTT.

This clonotype has ten or more counts. The chain couples TRBV20-1 to TRBJ1-1; D call uncertain. The CDR3 has 11 amino acids. Germline V gene sequence: CDR1 DFQATT, CDR2 SNEGSKA (reference sequence). Trimming cost V 6 bases and J 7 bases, with 12 bases left between them. CDR3 sequence: CSAVRTVEAFF. Here the CDR3 DNA reads TGCAGTGCCGTGAGGACCGTTGAAGCTTTCTTT.

This clonotype was observed many times. This chain connects TRBV20-1 to TRBJ2-1, with 9 nucleotides matching TRBD2. CDR1 and CDR2 (germline): DFQATT, SNEGSKA (reference sequence). The V gene end was trimmed by 3 bases and the J gene end by 5 bases; junction bases not matched to a gene: 8. CDR3 length: 15 residues. In DNA form, the CDR3 reads TGCAGTGCTAGCCGCGGGAGGGCGGGTGACAATGAGCAGTTCTTC. Its translation: CSASRGRAGDNEQFF.

This clonotype was counted between two and nine times. This sequence joins TRBV30 and TRBJ2-4; perhaps TRBD1 as D (6 bases). Trimming stripped 5 bases from V and 7 bases from J, with 9 bases between. The CDR3 is 11 residues long. Per germline, CDR1 GTSNPN and CDR2 SVGIG (reference sequence). CDR3 in amino acids: CAWETGNIQYF. The CDR3 nucleotides are TGTGCCTGGGAAACAGGGAACATTCAGTACTTC.

This clonotype was detected a few times. The chain employs TRBV4-3 and TRBJ2-2; no clear D gene. With 8 bases removed from V and 0 bases from J, the gap between germline ends came to 13 bases. Germline lookup yields CDR1 LGHNA and CDR2 YSLEER. The CDR3 is 15 amino acids. The CDR3 reads CASRLNPANTGELFF. CDR3 nucleotides: TGCGCCAGCCGACTTAACCCCGCGAACACCGGGGAGCTGTTTTTT.

This clonotype was seen more than once but under ten times. V usage is TRBV5-1 and J usage is TRBJ2-7, with a tentative D call TRBD2 (6 bases). The CDR3 covers 14 residues. In germline, CDR1 is SGHRS, CDR2 YFSETQ. The V end lost 0 bases, the J end lost 7 bases, and 14 bases lay between the germline ends. DNA for the CDR3: TGCGCCAGCAGCTTGGATGGAGGGAATGAGGAGCAGTACTTC. Translated, it gives CASSLDGGNEEQYF. Based on the CDR3 plus reference TRBV5-1 and TRBJ2-7, the full variable domain is KAGVTQTPRYLIKTRGQQVTLSCSPISGHRSVSWYQQTPGQGLQFLFEYFSETQRNKGNFPGRFSGRQFSNSRSEMNVSTLELGDSALYLCASSLDGGNEEQYFGPGTRLTVT.

Only a few counts were recorded for this clonotype. This rearrangement joins TRBV20-1 to TRBJ2-1, with 8 positions matching TRBD2. CDR3 length: 14 residues. The V segment lost 0 bases and the J segment 10 bases; nucleotides outside the gene matches: 8. The germline gives CDR1 DFQATT, CDR2 SNEGSKA (reference sequence). Written as DNA, the CDR3 is TGCAGTGCTAGAGAGACCGGGAGGGTAGGAGAGCAGTTCTTC. It codes for CSARETGRVGEQFF.

Here the CDR3 DNA reads TGTGCCAGCAGCTCTACAACTAATGAAAAACTGTTTTTT. Its translation is CASSSTTNEKLFF. The chain is built from TRBV7-8 and TRBJ1-4; D remains unclear. Germline V lookup: CDR1 SGHVS, CDR2 FQNEAQ. The CDR3 length is 13 residues. Trimming shortened V by 4 bases and J by 0 bases, and 3 bases separated the two germline ends.